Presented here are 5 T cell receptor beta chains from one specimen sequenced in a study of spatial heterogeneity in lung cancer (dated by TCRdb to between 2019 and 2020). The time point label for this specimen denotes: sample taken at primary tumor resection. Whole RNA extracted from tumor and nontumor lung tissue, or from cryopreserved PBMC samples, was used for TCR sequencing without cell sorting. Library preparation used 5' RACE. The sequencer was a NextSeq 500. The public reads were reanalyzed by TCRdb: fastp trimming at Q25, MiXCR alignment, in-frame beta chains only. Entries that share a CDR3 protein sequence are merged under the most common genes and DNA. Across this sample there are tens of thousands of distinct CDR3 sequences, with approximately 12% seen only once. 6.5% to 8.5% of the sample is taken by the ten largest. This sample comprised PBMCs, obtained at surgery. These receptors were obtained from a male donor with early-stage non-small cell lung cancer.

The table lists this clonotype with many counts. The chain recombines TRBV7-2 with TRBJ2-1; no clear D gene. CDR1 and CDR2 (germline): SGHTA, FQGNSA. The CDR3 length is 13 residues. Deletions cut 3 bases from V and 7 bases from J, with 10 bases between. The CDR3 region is CASSLNRENEQFF. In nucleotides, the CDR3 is TGTGCCAGCAGCTTGAATAGGGAAAATGAGCAGTTCTTC.

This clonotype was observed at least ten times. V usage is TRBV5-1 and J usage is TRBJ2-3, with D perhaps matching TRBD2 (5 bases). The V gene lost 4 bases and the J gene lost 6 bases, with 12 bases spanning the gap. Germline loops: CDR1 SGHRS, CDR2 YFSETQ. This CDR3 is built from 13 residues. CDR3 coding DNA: TGCGCCAGCAGCCGGACTTTGGGGGATACGCAGTATTTT. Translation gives CASSRTLGDTQYF.

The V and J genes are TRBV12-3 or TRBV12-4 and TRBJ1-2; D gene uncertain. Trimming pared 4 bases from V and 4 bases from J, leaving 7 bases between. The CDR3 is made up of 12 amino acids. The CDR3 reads CASSSFAYGYTF. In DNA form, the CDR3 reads TGTGCCAGCAGTTCATTCGCCTATGGCTACACCTTC.

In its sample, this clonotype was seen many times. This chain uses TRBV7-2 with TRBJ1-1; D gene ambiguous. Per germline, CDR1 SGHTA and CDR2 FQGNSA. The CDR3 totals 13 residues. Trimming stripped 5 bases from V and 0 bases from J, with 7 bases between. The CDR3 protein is CASSRRMNTEAFF. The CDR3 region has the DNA TGTGCCAGCAGCAGACGCATGAACACTGAAGCTTTCTTT. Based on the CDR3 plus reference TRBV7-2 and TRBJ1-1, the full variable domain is GAGVSQSPSNKVTEKGKDVELRCDPISGHTALYWYRQSLGQGLEFLIYFQGNSAPDKSGLPSDRFSAERTGGSVSTLTIQRTQQEDSAVYLCASSRRMNTEAFFGQGTRLTVV.

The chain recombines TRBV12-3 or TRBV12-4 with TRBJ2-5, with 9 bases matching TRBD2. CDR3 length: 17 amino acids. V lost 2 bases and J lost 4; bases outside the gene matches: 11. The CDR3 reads CASSLRLAVNKPETQYF. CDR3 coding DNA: TGTGCCAGCAGTTTAAGACTAGCGGTCAACAAGCCAGAGACCCAGTACTTC.